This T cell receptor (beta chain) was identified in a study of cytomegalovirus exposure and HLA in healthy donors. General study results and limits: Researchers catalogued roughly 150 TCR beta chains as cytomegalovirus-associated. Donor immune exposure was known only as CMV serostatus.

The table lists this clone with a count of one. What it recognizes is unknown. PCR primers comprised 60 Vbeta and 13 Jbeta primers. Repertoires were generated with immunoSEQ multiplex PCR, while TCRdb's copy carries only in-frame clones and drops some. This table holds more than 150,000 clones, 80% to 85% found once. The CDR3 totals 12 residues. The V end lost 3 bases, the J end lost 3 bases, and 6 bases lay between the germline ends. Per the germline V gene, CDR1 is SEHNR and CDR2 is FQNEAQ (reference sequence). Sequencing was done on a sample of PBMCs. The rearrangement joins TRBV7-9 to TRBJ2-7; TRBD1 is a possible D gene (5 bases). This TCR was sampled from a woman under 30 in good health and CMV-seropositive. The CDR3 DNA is TGTGCCAGCAGCTTTAGGGGCTACGAGCAGTACTTC. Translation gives CASSFRGYEQYF.